These 30 T cell receptor beta chains were all obtained from the same sample, sequenced in a study of OX40 agonist ivuxolimab in advanced cancers. The data were produced by immunoSEQ multiplex PCR, yet TCRdb's version contains in-frame clones alone and is incomplete. The sample has 65,000 or so clones, approximately 86% seen once. This material consisted of CD4+ or CD8+ T cells sorted from blood, taken in a trial of the OX40 agonist ivuxolimab. The receptors shown here come from an adult with an advanced solid tumor such as melanoma, head and neck, liver or kidney cancer.

This chain links TRBV7-8 with TRBJ1-6, with a weak D call TRBD1 (6 bases). V was shortened by 4 bases and J by 0 bases, with 10 bases between the two germline ends. Germline V gives CDR1 SGHVS, CDR2 FQNEAQ. The CDR3 extends over 16 amino acids. CDR3 amino acids: CASSYGGGSYNSPLHF. In DNA form, the CDR3 reads TGTGCCAGCAGCTATGGAGGGGGCTCCTATAATTCACCCCTCCACTTT.

The V gene is TRBV30, the J gene TRBJ2-7, with D tentatively TRBD2 (7 bases). The CDR3 runs to 15 residues. V was shortened by 2 bases and J by 6 bases, with 20 bases between the two germline ends. Per germline, CDR1 GTSNPN and CDR2 SVGIG (reference sequence). The CDR3 DNA follows: TGTGCCTGGAGTCGGGGGGCCTGGCTAACTGGCGAGCAGTACTTC. It specifies CAWSRGAWLTGEQYF.

The rearrangement uses TRBV7-2 and TRBJ1-1, with a tentative D call TRBD1 (6 bases). The V end was cut by 2 bases, the J end by 5 bases, with 6 bases between. The CDR3 is 12 residues long. Per the germline V gene, CDR1 is SGHTA and CDR2 is FQGNSA. This CDR3 reads CASSLRGTEAFF. In DNA, the CDR3 is TGTGCCAGCAGCTTAAGGGGGACTGAAGCTTTCTTT. Variable domain in full (rest from reference TRBV7-2 and TRBJ1-1): GAGVSQSPSNKVTEKGKDVELRCDPISGHTALYWYRQSLGQGLEFLIYFQGNSAPDKSGLPSDRFSAERTGGSVSTLTIQRTQQEDSAVYLCASSLRGTEAFFGQGTRLTVV.

This clone appeared a single time. This sequence joins TRBV19 and TRBJ1-1; no clear D. The V end lost 3 bases, the J end lost 1 base, and 12 bases lay between the germline ends. This CDR3 has 15 amino acids. The germline V gene encodes CDR1 LNHDA and CDR2 SQIVND (reference sequence). CDR3 loop: CASSIRKSRNTEAFF. Written as DNA, the CDR3 is TGTGCCAGTAGTATCAGGAAATCCAGGAACACTGAAGCTTTCTTT.

The chain combines TRBV6-6 with TRBJ2-2, with a weak D call TRBD2 (5 bases). Germline V gives CDR1 MNHNY, CDR2 SVGAGI (reference sequence). V was clipped by 4 bases and J by 3 bases, with 12 bases between them. The CDR3 extends over 15 amino acids. CDR3 protein: CASSLMSGYTGELFF. The CDR3 bases are TGTGCCAGCAGTTTAATGAGCGGATACACCGGGGAGCTGTTTTTT.

This clone was counted only a few times. The gene calls are TRBV19 and TRBJ1-5; no firm D call. The CDR3 extends over 16 amino acids. Trimming pared 4 bases from V and 0 bases from J, leaving 13 bases between. Looked up from germline, CDR1 is LNHDA and CDR2 is SQIVND (reference sequence). The DNA of the CDR3 is TGTGCCAGTAGTAACTTCGGGCCCTATAGCAATCAGCCCCAGCATTTT. Amino acid sequence: CASSNFGPYSNQPQHF.

The CDR3: CASIDTSGTGEYGANVLTF. CDR3 in DNA: TGTGCCAGCATCGACACTTCCGGGACAGGGGAATATGGGGCCAACGTCCTGACTTTC. The chain employs TRBV11-3 and TRBJ2-6, with TRBD1 matching 10 bases. V gave up 7 bases and J gave up 3 bases; unmatched junction bases: 15. The CDR3 is made up of 19 amino acids. Germline V CDR1 and CDR2: SGHNT, YENEEA.

There are a few counts of this clone. The rearrangement joins TRBV4-1 to TRBJ2-3; D ambiguous. V shed 2 bases and J shed 3 bases, with 15 bases lying between them. The CDR3 length is 16 residues. Germline assignment: CDR1 MGHRA and CDR2 YSYEKL. The CDR3 spells CASSQRSSTSTDTQYF. In DNA form, the CDR3 reads TGCGCCAGCAGCCAAAGGTCGAGCACCTCAACAGATACGCAGTATTTT.

CDR3 region: CATSSLPRVIHGYTF. The CDR3 region has the DNA TGTGCCACCAGCAGTCTACCTAGGGTAATTCATGGCTACACCTTC. The chain employs TRBV15 and TRBJ1-2, with D hard to call. Trimming shortened V by 3 bases and J by 6 bases, and 17 bases separated the two germline ends. The germline gives CDR1 LNHNV, CDR2 YYDKDF (reference sequence). The CDR3 runs 15 residues. The whole variable domain, filled in from reference TRBV15 and TRBJ1-2, reads DAMVIQNPRYQVTQFGKPVTLSCSQTLNHNVMYWYQQKSSQAPKLLFHYYDKDFNNEADTPDNFQSRRPNTSFCFLDIRSPGLGDTAMYLCATSSLPRVIHGYTFGSGTRLTVV.

The chain combines TRBV7-2 with TRBJ2-1; 8 nucleotides agree with TRBD2. Trimming took 5 bases from V and 8 from J; bases not matched to a gene: 11. This CDR3 comprises 15 residues. The germline V gene has CDR1 SGHTA and CDR2 FQGNSA. The CDR3 reads CASSPAGEFVDEQFF. The CDR3 DNA follows: TGTGCCAGCAGCCCAGCGGGAGAATTCGTAGATGAGCAGTTCTTC.

The chain couples TRBV28 to TRBJ2-5, with D maybe TRBD2 (5 bases). The V gene lost 4 bases and the J gene lost 4 bases, with 13 bases spanning the gap. The CDR3 is made up of 14 amino acids. The germline gives CDR1 MDHEN, CDR2 SYDVKM. The CDR3 DNA sequence: TGTGCCAGCAGTTCCGGATCCCGGGGAGAGACCCAGTACTTC. Translating it yields CASSSGSRGETQYF.

This clone appeared a few times. V gene TRBV7-6 combines with J gene TRBJ2-2, with TRBD1 as a possible D gene (5 bases). Germline V gene sequence: CDR1 SGHVS, CDR2 FNYEAQ. This CDR3 comprises 13 residues. V was pared by 2 bases and J by 6 bases, with 7 bases between. For the CDR3, the DNA is TGTGCCAGCAGCTTATTAGGGGCCGGGGAGCTGTTTTTT. As protein: CASSLLGAGELFF.

The genes are TRBV4-1 and TRBJ2-1; 11 nucleotides match TRBD1. The CDR3 contains 16 residues. Germline lookup yields CDR1 MGHRA and CDR2 YSYEKL. After removal of 1 base from V and 2 bases from J, the junction contained 1 base not matched to a gene. The CDR3: CASSQGTGGAYNEQFF. In nucleotides, the CDR3 is TGCGCCAGCAGCCAAGGGACAGGGGGCGCCTACAATGAGCAGTTCTTC.

The chain couples TRBV4-3 to TRBJ2-7, with 7 nucleotides matching TRBD2. The V gene's germline CDR1 is LGHNA and CDR2 YSLEER. The CDR3 is 14 amino acids. Trimming at V came to 5 bases and at J to 2 bases, leaving 6 bases not matched to a gene. This CDR3 is CASSYAGRTYEQYF. In nucleotides, the CDR3 is TGCGCCAGCAGCTATGCCGGGAGGACCTACGAGCAGTACTTC.

The chain carries TRBV5-1 and TRBJ1-2; D possibly corresponds to TRBD1 (5 bases). The CDR3 has 15 amino acids. Germline V lookup: CDR1 SGHRS, CDR2 YFSETQ. Trimming shortened V by 5 bases and J by 4 bases, and 18 bases separated the two germline ends. The CDR3: CASRPVRGWGYGYTF. The CDR3 nucleotides read TGCGCCAGCAGGCCGGTGAGGGGTTGGGGCTATGGCTACACCTTC.

The chain is built from TRBV28 and TRBJ1-5; possibly TRBD1 for D (5 bases). Germline CDR1 reads MDHEN; CDR2 reads SYDVKM. V lost 2 bases, J lost 2 bases, and 13 bases lay in between. The CDR3 has 16 amino acids. CDR3 sequence (DNA): TGTGCCAGCAGTTTACTCGGCAGGGTGGGCAATCAGCCCCAGCATTTT. It encodes CASSLLGRVGNQPQHF.

The table lists this clone with a count of one. The chain recombines TRBV10-3 with TRBJ1-4; maybe TRBD1 (5 bases). Germline V CDR1 and CDR2: ENHRY, SYGVKD. The V end lost 3 bases, the J end lost 8 bases, and 22 bases lay between the germline ends. The CDR3 covers 17 residues. CDR3 amino acids: CAISDRRRDYKGEKLFF. As DNA, the CDR3 is TGTGCCATCAGTGATCGACGGCGGGACTATAAGGGAGAAAAACTGTTTTTT.

This chain links TRBV11-1 with TRBJ2-5; perhaps TRBD2 as D (5 bases). The V end was cut by 3 bases, the J end by 4 bases, with 6 bases between. Germline V lookup: CDR1 SGHAT, CDR2 FQDESV (reference sequence). The length of the CDR3 is 12 residues. The CDR3 region is CASSLEAETQYF. The CDR3 coding sequence is TGTGCCAGCAGCTTGGAGGCAGAGACCCAGTACTTC. The whole variable domain, filled in from reference TRBV11-1 and TRBJ2-5, reads EAEVAQSPRYKITEKSQAVAFWCDPISGHATLYWYRQILGQGPELLVQFQDESVVDDSQLPKDRFSAERLKGVDSTLKIQPAELGDSAMYLCASSLEAETQYFGPGTRLLVL.

The V call is TRBV19, the J call TRBJ1-5; D is unresolved. Germline CDR1 is LNHDA and CDR2 is SQIVND (reference sequence). CDR3 length: 14 amino acids. Trimming removed 1 base from V and 7 bases from J, with 11 bases in between. In DNA form, the CDR3 reads TGTGCCAGTAGTATAGGCGGACGCGGGCAGCCCCAGCATTTT. Translation: CASSIGGRGQPQHF.

Here the CDR3 DNA reads TGTGCCAGCAGTTTCGTCGCCCGGGGAGAGGTCGAGCAGTACTTC. Its translation: CASSFVARGEVEQYF. This chain joins TRBV27 and TRBJ2-7; the D gene is possibly TRBD2 (5 bases). V gave up 3 bases and J gave up 6 bases, with 18 bases separating them. The CDR3 loop spans 15 amino acids. Germline V gives CDR1 MNHEY, CDR2 SMNVEV (reference sequence).

The chain couples TRBV7-9 to TRBJ2-2; D gene uncertain. Trimming cost V 1 base and J 1 base, with 4 bases left between them. CDR1 SEHNR and CDR2 FQNEAQ come from the germline V gene (reference sequence). The length of the CDR3 is 14 residues. The CDR3 region has the DNA TGTGCCAGCAGCTTAGTGTTGAACACCGGGGAGCTGTTTTTT. It translates to CASSLVLNTGELFF.

This chain links TRBV25-1 with TRBJ2-3; D unresolved. V was trimmed by 3 bases and J by 4 bases, leaving 17 bases between them. The CDR3 totals 16 residues. Germline loops: CDR1 MGHDK, CDR2 SYGVNS. DNA for the CDR3: TGTGCCAGCAGTGACCCTAGGATAGACCAGGCAGATACGCAGTATTTT. Its translation is CASSDPRIDQADTQYF.

This clone was seen only once. The DNA of the CDR3 is TGTGCCAGCAGTTTATCTGGCAGGGAAGGAGAGACCCAGTACTTC. Protein: CASSLSGREGETQYF. The rearrangement links TRBV28 to TRBJ2-5; D is possibly TRBD1 (5 bases). The germline gives CDR1 MDHEN, CDR2 SYDVKM. The CDR3 runs 15 residues. V dropped 1 base and J dropped 4 bases, with 13 bases sitting between them.

The chain is built from TRBV11-2 and TRBJ2-1, with 8 bases that match TRBD1. The J segment lost 7 bases and the V segment lost 6 bases, leaving 14 bases of the junction unmatched. Germline CDR1 SGHAT, CDR2 FQNNGV. CDR3 length: 16 residues. The CDR3 region is CASRPLRDRLHNEQFF. In DNA, the CDR3 is TGTGCCAGCAGACCACTCCGGGACAGGCTTCATAATGAGCAGTTCTTC.

The chain couples TRBV7-9 to TRBJ2-1, with 10 nucleotides matching TRBD2. CDR3 length equals 17 residues. CDR1 SEHNR and CDR2 FQNEAQ come from the germline V gene (reference sequence). Trimming cost V 4 bases and J 3 bases; bases outside gene matches: 9. The CDR3 DNA sequence: TGTGCCAGCAGCTCCCCGGGAGCGGGAGGGGGCTACAATGAGCAGTTCTTC. Translation: CASSSPGAGGGYNEQFF.

The J gene is TRBJ2-7, the V gene TRBV4-1, with D maybe TRBD2 (5 bases). CDR1 and CDR2 from the germline V gene are MGHRA and YSYEKL. V gave up 3 bases and J gave up 4 bases, with 16 bases separating them. This CDR3 comprises 15 residues. CDR3 nucleotide sequence: TGCGCCAGCAGCCACCCGGGAACCTCGGTATACGAGCAGTACTTC. It codes for CASSHPGTSVYEQYF.

The rearrangement links TRBV5-1 to TRBJ2-5; D unclear. The V gene's germline CDR1 is SGHRS and CDR2 YFSETQ. The CDR3 consists of 14 residues. The V and J ends lost 0 bases and 6 bases respectively, with 12 bases between them. The CDR3: CASSLDSGAQTQYF. CDR3 DNA sequence: TGCGCCAGCAGCTTGGATTCTGGCGCCCAGACCCAGTACTTC.

A single count supports this clone. The chain is built from TRBV19 and TRBJ1-1; D is perhaps TRBD1 (5 bases). The V end was cut by 3 bases, the J end by 0 bases, with 5 bases between. This CDR3 has 13 amino acids. CDR1 is LNHDA, CDR2 SQIVND, per germline (reference sequence). This CDR3 is CASSMTVNTEAFF. The CDR3 DNA reads as TGTGCCAGTAGTATGACAGTGAACACTGAAGCTTTCTTT. Based on the CDR3 plus reference TRBV19 and TRBJ1-1, the full variable domain is DGGITQSPKYLFRKEGQNVTLSCEQNLNHDAMYWYRQDPGQGLRLIYYSQIVNDFQKGDIAEGYSVSREKKESFPLTVTSAQKNPTAFYLCASSMTVNTEAFFGQGTRLTVV.

V and J are TRBV11-3 and TRBJ2-5; D is unresolved. The V and J ends lost 0 bases and 5 bases respectively, with 16 bases between them. CDR3 length equals 16 residues. The germline V gene has CDR1 SGHNT and CDR2 YENEEA. In DNA form, the CDR3 reads TGTGCCAGCAGCTTAGATTTATCGGGCAGTGGGGAGACCCAGTACTTC. This sequence encodes CASSLDLSGSGETQYF.

Remarks on this clone: In the same sample, other DNA sequences code for this CDR3. V gene TRBV6-5 combines with J gene TRBJ2-3; D may be TRBD1 or TRBD2 (5 bases each). Germline V gives CDR1 MNHEY, CDR2 SVGAGI. Trimming shortened V by 2 bases and J by 0 bases, and 6 bases separated the two germline ends. The CDR3 spans 14 residues. The CDR3 DNA reads as TGTGCCAGCAGTTACGGGGGAAGCACAGATACGCAGTATTTT. Its translation: CASSYGGSTDTQYF.